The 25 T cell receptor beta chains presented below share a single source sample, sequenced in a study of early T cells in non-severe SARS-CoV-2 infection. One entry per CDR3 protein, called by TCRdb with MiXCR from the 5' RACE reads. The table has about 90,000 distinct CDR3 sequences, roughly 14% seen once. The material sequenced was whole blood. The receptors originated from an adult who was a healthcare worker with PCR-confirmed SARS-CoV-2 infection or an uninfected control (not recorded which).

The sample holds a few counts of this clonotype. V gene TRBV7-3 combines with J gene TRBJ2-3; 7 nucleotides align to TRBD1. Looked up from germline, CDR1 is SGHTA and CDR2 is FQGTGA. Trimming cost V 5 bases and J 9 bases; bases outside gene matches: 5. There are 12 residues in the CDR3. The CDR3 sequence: CASSVNRGTQYF. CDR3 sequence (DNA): TGTGCCAGCAGCGTTAACAGGGGAACGCAGTATTTT.

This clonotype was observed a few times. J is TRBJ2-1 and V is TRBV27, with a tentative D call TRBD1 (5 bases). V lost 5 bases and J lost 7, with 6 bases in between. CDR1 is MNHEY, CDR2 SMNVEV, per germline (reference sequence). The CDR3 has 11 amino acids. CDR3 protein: CASSRGNEQFF. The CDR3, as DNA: TGTGCCAGCAGTAGGGGTAATGAGCAGTTCTTC.

The CDR3 DNA reads as TGTGCCAGCAGCTTACGTAGCGGAGCCCGAGAGACCCAGTACTTC. This codes for CASSLRSGARETQYF. J is TRBJ2-5 and V is TRBV13, with D possibly matching TRBD2 (6 bases). This CDR3 comprises 15 residues. Germline CDR1 PRHDT, CDR2 FYEKMQ (reference sequence). Between the trimmed V and J ends, which lost 2 bases and 4 bases, there was a span of 14 bases.

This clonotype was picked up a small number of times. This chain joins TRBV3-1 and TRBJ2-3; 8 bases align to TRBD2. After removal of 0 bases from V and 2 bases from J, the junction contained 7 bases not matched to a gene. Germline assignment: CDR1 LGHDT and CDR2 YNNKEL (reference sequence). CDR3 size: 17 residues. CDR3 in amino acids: CASSQDVAGFPTDTQYF. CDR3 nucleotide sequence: TGTGCCAGCAGCCAAGATGTAGCGGGATTTCCCACAGATACGCAGTATTTT.

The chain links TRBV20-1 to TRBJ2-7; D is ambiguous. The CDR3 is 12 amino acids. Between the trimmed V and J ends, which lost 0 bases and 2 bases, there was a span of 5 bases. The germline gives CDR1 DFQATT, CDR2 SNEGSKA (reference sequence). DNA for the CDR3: TGCAGTGCTAGAGATATAACCTACGAGCAGTACTTC. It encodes CSARDITYEQYF.

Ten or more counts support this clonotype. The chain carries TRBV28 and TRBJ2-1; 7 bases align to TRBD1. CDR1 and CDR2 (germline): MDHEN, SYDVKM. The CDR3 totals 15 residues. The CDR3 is CVSRDRGTSYNEQFF. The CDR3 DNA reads TGTGTTTCCCGGGACAGAGGAACTTCCTACAATGAGCAGTTCTTC. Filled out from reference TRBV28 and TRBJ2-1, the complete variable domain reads DVKVTQSSRYLVKRTGEKVFLECVQDMDHENMFWYRQDPGLGLRLIYFSYDVKMKEKGDIPEGYSVSREKKERFSLILESASTNQTSMYLCVSRDRGTSYNEQFFGPGTRLTVL.

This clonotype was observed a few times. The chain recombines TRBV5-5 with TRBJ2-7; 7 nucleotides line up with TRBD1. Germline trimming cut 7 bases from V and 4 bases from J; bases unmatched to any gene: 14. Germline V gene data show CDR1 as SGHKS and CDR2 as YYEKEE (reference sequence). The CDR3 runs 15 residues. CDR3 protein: CASALRGTEAYEQYF. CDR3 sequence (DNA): TGTGCCAGCGCCCTCCGAGGGACAGAAGCATACGAGCAGTACTTC.

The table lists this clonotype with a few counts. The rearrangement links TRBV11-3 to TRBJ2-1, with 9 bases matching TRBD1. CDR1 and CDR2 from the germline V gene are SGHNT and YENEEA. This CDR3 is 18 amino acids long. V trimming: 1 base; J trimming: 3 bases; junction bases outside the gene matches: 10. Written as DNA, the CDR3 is TGTGCCAGCAGCTTAGGGACAGGGGTAATCAAGAACTACAATGAGCAGTTCTTC. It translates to CASSLGTGVIKNYNEQFF.

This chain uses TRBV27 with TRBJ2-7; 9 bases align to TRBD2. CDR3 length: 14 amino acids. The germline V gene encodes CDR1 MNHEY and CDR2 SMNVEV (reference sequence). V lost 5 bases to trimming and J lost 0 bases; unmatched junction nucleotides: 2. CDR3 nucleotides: TGTGCCAGCAGTAGCGGGAGGCTCTCCTACGAGCAGTACTTC. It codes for CASSSGRLSYEQYF.

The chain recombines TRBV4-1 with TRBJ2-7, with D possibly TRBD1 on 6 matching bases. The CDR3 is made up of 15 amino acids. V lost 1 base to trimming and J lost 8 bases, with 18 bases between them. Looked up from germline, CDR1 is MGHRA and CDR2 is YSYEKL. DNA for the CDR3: TGCGCCAGCAGCCAAGGGACAGAGTTTGTGATCAAGCAGTACTTC. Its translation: CASSQGTEFVIKQYF.

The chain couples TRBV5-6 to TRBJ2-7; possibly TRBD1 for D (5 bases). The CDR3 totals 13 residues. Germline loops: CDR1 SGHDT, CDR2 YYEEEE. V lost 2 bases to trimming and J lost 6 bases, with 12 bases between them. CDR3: CASSFDSPIEQYF. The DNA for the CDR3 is TGTGCCAGCAGCTTCGACAGCCCCATCGAGCAGTACTTC.

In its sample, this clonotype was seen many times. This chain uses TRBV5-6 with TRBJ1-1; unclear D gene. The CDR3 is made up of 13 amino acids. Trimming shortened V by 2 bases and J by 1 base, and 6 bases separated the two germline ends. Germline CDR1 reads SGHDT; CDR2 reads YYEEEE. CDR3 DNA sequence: TGTGCCAGCAGCTTTTGGTCGAACACTGAAGCTTTCTTT. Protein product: CASSFWSNTEAFF.

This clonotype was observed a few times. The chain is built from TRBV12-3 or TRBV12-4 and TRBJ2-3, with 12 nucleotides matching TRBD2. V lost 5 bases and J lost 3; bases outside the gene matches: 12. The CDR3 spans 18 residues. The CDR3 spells CASSPRTSGIGFTDTQYF. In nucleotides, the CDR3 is TGTGCCAGCAGTCCACGGACTAGCGGGATAGGTTTTACAGATACGCAGTATTTT.

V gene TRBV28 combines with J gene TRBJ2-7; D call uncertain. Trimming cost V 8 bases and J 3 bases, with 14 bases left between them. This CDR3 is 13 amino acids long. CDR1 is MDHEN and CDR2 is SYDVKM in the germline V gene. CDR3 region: CASSFGPIYEQYF. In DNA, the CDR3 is TGTGCCAGCTCTTTCGGGCCGATCTACGAGCAGTACTTC.

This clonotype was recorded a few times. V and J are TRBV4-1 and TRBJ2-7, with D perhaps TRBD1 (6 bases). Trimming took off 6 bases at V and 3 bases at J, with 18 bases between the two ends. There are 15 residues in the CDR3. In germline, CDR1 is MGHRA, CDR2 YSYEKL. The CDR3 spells CASRTVGQGYYEQYF. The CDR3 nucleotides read TGCGCCAGCAGGACCGTGGGGCAGGGGTACTACGAGCAGTACTTC.

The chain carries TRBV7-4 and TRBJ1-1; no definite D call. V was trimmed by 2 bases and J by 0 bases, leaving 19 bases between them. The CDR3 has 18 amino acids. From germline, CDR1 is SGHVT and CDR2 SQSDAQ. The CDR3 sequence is CASSLCRVGPLMNTEAFF. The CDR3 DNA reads TGTGCCAGCAGCTTATGTCGGGTAGGACCCCTCATGAACACTGAAGCTTTCTTT.

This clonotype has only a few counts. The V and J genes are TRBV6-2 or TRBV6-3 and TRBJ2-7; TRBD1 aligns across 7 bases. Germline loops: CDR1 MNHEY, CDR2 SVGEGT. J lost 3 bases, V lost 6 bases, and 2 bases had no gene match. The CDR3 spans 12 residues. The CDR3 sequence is CASRSGGYEQYF. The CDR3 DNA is TGTGCCAGCAGATCAGGGGGCTACGAGCAGTACTTC.

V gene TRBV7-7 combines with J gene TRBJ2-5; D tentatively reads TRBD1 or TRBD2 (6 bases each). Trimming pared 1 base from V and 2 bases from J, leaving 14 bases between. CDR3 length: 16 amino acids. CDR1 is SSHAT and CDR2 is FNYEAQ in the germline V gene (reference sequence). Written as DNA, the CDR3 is TGTGCCAGCAGCTTAGAGCCAGGGGACTCACAAGAGACCCAGTACTTC. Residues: CASSLEPGDSQETQYF.

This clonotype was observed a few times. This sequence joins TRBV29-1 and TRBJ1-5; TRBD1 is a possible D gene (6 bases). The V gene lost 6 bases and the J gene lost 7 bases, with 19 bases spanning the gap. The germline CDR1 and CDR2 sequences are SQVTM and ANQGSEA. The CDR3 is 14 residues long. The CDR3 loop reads CSVAAAGGQQPQHF. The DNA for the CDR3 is TGCAGCGTCGCGGCGGCGGGGGGGCAGCAGCCCCAGCATTTT.

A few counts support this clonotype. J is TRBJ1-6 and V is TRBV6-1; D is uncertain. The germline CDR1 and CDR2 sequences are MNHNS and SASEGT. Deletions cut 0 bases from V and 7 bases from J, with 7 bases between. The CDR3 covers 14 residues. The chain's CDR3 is CASSEARGNSPLHF. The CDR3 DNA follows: TGTGCCAGCAGTGAAGCGCGCGGGAATTCACCCCTCCACTTT.

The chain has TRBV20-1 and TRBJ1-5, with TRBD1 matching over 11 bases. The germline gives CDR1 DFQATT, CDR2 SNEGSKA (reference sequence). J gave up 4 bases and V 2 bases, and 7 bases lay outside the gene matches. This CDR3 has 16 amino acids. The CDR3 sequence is CSARLPGTGGNQPQHF. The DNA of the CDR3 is TGCAGTGCTAGACTGCCAGGGACAGGGGGGAATCAGCCCCAGCATTTT.

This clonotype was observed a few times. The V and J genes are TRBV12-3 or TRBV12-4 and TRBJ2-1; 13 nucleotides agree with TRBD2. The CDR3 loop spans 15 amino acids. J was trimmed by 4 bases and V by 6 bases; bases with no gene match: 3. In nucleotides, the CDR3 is TGTGCCAGCAGGCTGACTAGCGGGGGGTACAATGAGCAGTTCTTC. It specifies CASRLTSGGYNEQFF.

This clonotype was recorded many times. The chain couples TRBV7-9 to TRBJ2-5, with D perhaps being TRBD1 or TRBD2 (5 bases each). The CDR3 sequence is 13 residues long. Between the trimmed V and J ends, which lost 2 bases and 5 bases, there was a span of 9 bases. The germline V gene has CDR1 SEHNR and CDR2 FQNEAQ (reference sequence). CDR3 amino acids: CASSLPGSETQYF. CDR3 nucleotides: TGTGCCAGCAGCTTACCAGGGAGTGAGACCCAGTACTTC.

CDR3: CASSPFSGTGGADTGELFF. The CDR3 nucleotides are TGTGCCAGCAGCCCTTTTTCCGGGACAGGGGGCGCGGACACCGGGGAGCTGTTTTTT. The rearrangement joins TRBV7-6 to TRBJ2-2; 12 nucleotides agree with TRBD1. Trimming at V came to 5 bases and at J to 3 bases, leaving 13 bases not matched to a gene. CDR3 length equals 19 residues. Germline loops: CDR1 SGHVS, CDR2 FNYEAQ.

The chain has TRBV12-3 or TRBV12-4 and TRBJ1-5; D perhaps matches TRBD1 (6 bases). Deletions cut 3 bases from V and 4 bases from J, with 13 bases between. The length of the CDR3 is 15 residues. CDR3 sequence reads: CASSFNRALNQPQHF. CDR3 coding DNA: TGTGCCAGCAGTTTTAACAGGGCTTTAAATCAGCCCCAGCATTTT.